These 15 T cell receptor beta chains originate from one sample sequenced in a study of cytomegalovirus exposure and HLA in healthy donors. This PCR relied on a set of 60 Vbeta primers and 13 Jbeta primers. The protocol was immunoSEQ multiplex PCR, while the TCRdb copy is restricted to in-frame clones and leaves out a portion. The profile shows over 150,000 clones, 65% to 80% of them singletons. The specimen was PBMCs. These receptors all come from a woman aged 40 to 55 in good health and CMV-seropositive.

This clone was detected only once. The CDR3 loop reads CASSFTGDSNQPQHF. The CDR3 region has the DNA TGTGCCAGTAGTTTCACAGGGGATAGCAATCAGCCCCAGCATTTT. The chain recombines TRBV19 with TRBJ1-5; 7 bases align to TRBD1. Germline assignment: CDR1 LNHDA and CDR2 SQIVND (reference sequence). This CDR3 region has 15 residues. Trimming took 5 bases from V and 0 from J; bases not matched to a gene: 4. Supplemented by reference TRBV19 and TRBJ1-5, the full variable domain reads DGGITQSPKYLFRKEGQNVTLSCEQNLNHDAMYWYRQDPGQGLRLIYYSQIVNDFQKGDIAEGYSVSREKKESFPLTVTSAQKNPTAFYLCASSFTGDSNQPQHFGDGTRLSIL.

CDR3 residues: CASSLLQSNTEAFF. The CDR3 region has the DNA TGTGCCAGCAGCCTACTCCAATCGAACACTGAAGCTTTCTTT. The chain combines TRBV7-2 with TRBJ1-1, with D unresolved. Trimming cost V 5 bases and J 1 base, with 11 bases left between them. The V gene's germline CDR1 is SGHTA and CDR2 FQGNSA. This CDR3 has 14 amino acids.

The rearrangement uses TRBV18 and TRBJ2-5, with 7 bases lining up with TRBD2. Per the germline V gene, CDR1 is KGHSH and CDR2 is LQKENI. This CDR3 is 14 amino acids long. The V gene end was trimmed by 3 bases and the J gene end by 5 bases; junction bases not matched to a gene: 6. This chain's CDR3 is CASSPRGSEETQYF. The CDR3 DNA reads TGTGCCAGCTCACCCCGCGGGAGCGAGGAGACCCAGTACTTC.

As to this clone: Other DNA sequences in the same sample also yield this CDR3. This chain links TRBV6-5 with TRBJ2-7, with D perhaps matching TRBD2 (5 bases). This CDR3 is 14 amino acids long. The germline CDR1 and CDR2 sequences are MNHEY and SVGAGI. Trimming took off 2 bases at V and 2 bases at J, with 10 bases between the two ends. CDR3 region: CASSYRGPPYEQYF. CDR3 in DNA: TGTGCCAGCAGTTACCGCGGGCCTCCCTACGAGCAGTACTTC.

This clone was observed a handful of times. The rearrangement links TRBV23-1 to TRBJ1-4; the D is unclear. TRBV23-1 is an ORF; its function is uncertain. The CDR3 is 16 residues long. V shed 10 bases and J shed 0 bases, with 18 bases lying between them. CDR3 sequence reads: CANLSGFPATNEKLFF. DNA of the CDR3: TGCGCCAACCTCAGCGGTTTCCCTGCAACTAATGAAAAACTGTTTTTT.

This chain connects TRBV4-2 to TRBJ2-7; possible D gene TRBD2, 5 bases. Germline-derived CDR1 and CDR2 are LGHNA and YNFKEQ. Trimming shortened V by 2 bases and J by 4 bases, and 15 bases separated the two germline ends. The CDR3 is made up of 15 amino acids. The CDR3 nucleotides read TGTGCCAGCAGCCAATCCTCCAGCGGCCAGTACGAGCAGTACTTC. This encodes CASSQSSSGQYEQYF.

This clone was seen only once. This chain joins TRBV18 and TRBJ1-1; the match to TRBD1 covers 8 bases. The V and J ends lost 3 bases and 4 bases, in that order; junction bases with no gene match: 1. Germline V gene data show CDR1 as KGHSH and CDR2 as LQKENI. This CDR3 is built from 13 residues. The CDR3 reads CASSPQGATEAFF. The CDR3 nucleotides are TGTGCCAGCTCACCGCAGGGGGCCACTGAAGCTTTCTTT.

The V call is TRBV28, the J call TRBJ1-1; TRBD1 aligns across 8 bases. The germline V gene has CDR1 MDHEN and CDR2 SYDVKM. The CDR3 spans 14 residues. J lost 0 bases, V lost 5 bases, and 2 bases had no gene match. The CDR3 sequence is CASSRTGLNTEAFF. CDR3 in DNA: TGTGCCAGCAGTCGGACAGGGCTGAACACTGAAGCTTTCTTT. Based on the CDR3 plus reference TRBV28 and TRBJ1-1, the full variable domain is DVKVTQSSRYLVKRTGEKVFLECVQDMDHENMFWYRQDPGLGLRLIYFSYDVKMKEKGDIPEGYSVSREKKERFSLILESASTNQTSMYLCASSRTGLNTEAFFGQGTRLTVV.

This clone came up a few times. The sample contains more than one DNA sequence encoding this CDR3. The genes are TRBV7-9 and TRBJ2-7; 10 bases line up with TRBD2. Germline CDR1 and CDR2: SEHNR and FQNEAQ (reference sequence). J lost 0 bases, V lost 4 bases, and 0 bases had no gene match. CDR3 length: 14 residues. Here the CDR3 DNA reads TGTGCCAGCAGCTCTAGCGGGGGCTCCTACGAGCAGTACTTC. Protein: CASSSSGGSYEQYF.

The chain combines TRBV10-3 with TRBJ2-5, with TRBD1 identical over 8 bases. CDR3 length: 15 amino acids. Germline V CDR1 and CDR2: ENHRY, SYGVKD. V lost 4 bases to trimming and J lost 2 bases; unmatched junction nucleotides: 6. The CDR3 DNA sequence: TGTGCCATCAGTGGAAGGACAGGGACACAAGAGACCCAGTACTTC. As protein: CAISGRTGTQETQYF.

The V gene is TRBV10-3, the J gene TRBJ1-1; possible D gene TRBD1, 6 bases. Trimming cost V 0 bases and J 3 bases, with 8 bases left between them. CDR1 and CDR2 (germline): ENHRY, SYGVKD. The CDR3 contains 14 residues. CDR3 sequence (DNA): TGTGCCATCAGTGAGTCTAACAGGGACACTGAAGCTTTCTTT. Residues: CAISESNRDTEAFF.

The chain is built from TRBV30 and TRBJ1-3; the D is unclear. CDR3 length: 16 amino acids. The V gene's germline CDR1 is GTSNPN and CDR2 SVGIG (reference sequence). The CDR3: CAYGRGQTSSGNTIYF. The CDR3 DNA reads as TGTGCGTACGGGAGAGGGCAGACGAGCTCTGGAAACACCATATATTTT. The full variable domain, with the rest looked up from reference TRBV30 and TRBJ1-3, is SQTIHQWPATLVQPVGSPLSLECTVEGTSNPNLYWYRQAAGRGLQLLFYSVGIGQISSEVPQNLSASRPQDRQFILSSKKLLLSDSGFYLCAYGRGQTSSGNTIYFGEGSWLTVV.

The CDR3 nucleotides read TGTGCCAGCAGCTTTGCCGGGAAGCCCTACGAGCAGTACTTC. Residues: CASSFAGKPYEQYF. V usage is TRBV5-8 and J usage is TRBJ2-7; D is possibly TRBD2 (5 bases). This CDR3 is built from 14 residues. Trimming removed 2 bases from V and 2 bases from J, with 11 bases in between. Germline-derived CDR1 and CDR2 are SGHTS and YDEGEE.

This chain uses TRBV19 with TRBJ1-3; D might be TRBD1 (5 bases). Per germline, CDR1 LNHDA and CDR2 SQIVND (reference sequence). The germline V and J ends were trimmed by 5 bases and 1 base, with 12 bases remaining between them. This CDR3 contains 15 residues. As DNA, the CDR3 is TGTGCCAGTAGTGACCGGGGGTGGTCTGGAAACACCATATATTTT. Protein sequence: CASSDRGWSGNTIYF.

This rearrangement joins TRBV29-1 to TRBJ2-4; perhaps TRBD1 as D (6 bases). Germline V gives CDR1 SQVTM, CDR2 ANQGSEA. V lost 1 base to trimming and J lost 0 bases, with 16 bases between them. The CDR3 runs to 17 residues. The CDR3 sequence: CSVEGPTGNLAKNIQYF. The CDR3 DNA reads TGCAGCGTTGAAGGACCTACAGGGAATCTAGCCAAAAACATTCAGTACTTC.